This T cell receptor beta chain was identified in a study of early T cells in non-severe SARS-CoV-2 infection. Background on the study: The input, bulk RNA from unsorted whole blood, was sequenced, and chains were unpaired. Study-level results: Matching with VDJdb favored anti-spike CD8 responses (missing private and CD4 specificities).

This clonotype was counted a few times. Its matching antigen is unknown. Attached unique molecular identifiers marked individual cDNA molecules. TCRdb re-analysed the 5' RACE reads in MiXCR, keeping a single row per CDR3 protein. The profile shows tens of thousands of distinct CDR3 sequences, 13% to 15% of them singletons. The CDR3 extends over 15 amino acids. V shed 0 bases and J shed 8 bases, with 14 bases lying between them. In germline, CDR1 is KGHSH, CDR2 LQKENI. The source is an adult who was a healthcare worker with PCR-confirmed SARS-CoV-2 infection or an uninfected control (not recorded which). This chain joins TRBV18 and TRBJ2-1; D perhaps matches TRBD2 (6 bases). The source material was whole blood. This CDR3 reads CASSPPSGETDEQFF. CDR3 coding DNA: TGTGCCAGCTCACCACCTTCGGGAGAGACGGATGAGCAGTTCTTC.